The rows below give T cell receptor beta chains drawn from one sample of a study of T cells in localized non-small cell lung cancer. Libraries were prepared by immunoSEQ multiplex PCR; TCRdb keeps only in-frame clonotypes and omits some of them. This sample has 45,000 to 50,000 clones; roughly 86% occur once, and the top ten carry approximately 2.4%. The source material was PBMCs, sampled before any cancer treatment. These receptors were obtained from a man between 40 and 70 years old with stage II lung adenocarcinoma. Both conserved end residues are part of each CDR3. The order of the fields is D gene, J gene, V gene, clone size, CDR3 protein, CDR3 DNA. The D gene is left open where the match is weak. Expanded clones get a size class; other rows say once, few or many, or leave the size out.

>-|TRBJ1-3|TRBV7-6|-
CASSTSPPGTTGNTIYF
TGTGCCAGCAGCACATCACCCCCCGGGACAACTGGAAACACCATATATTTT
>-|TRBJ1-5|TRBV7-8|medium-sized
CASSLRDMDQPQHF
TGTGCCAGCAGCTTAAGGGACATGGATCAGCCCCAGCATTTT
>-|TRBJ2-5|TRBV5-1|-
CASSLDSLETQYF
TGCGCCAGCAGCTTGGACAGTTTGGAGACCCAGTACTTC
>-|TRBJ2-2|TRBV5-6|-
CASSLGGGGTGELFF
TGTGCCAGCAGCCTGGGAGGGGGAGGAACCGGGGAGCTGTTTTTT
>-|TRBJ2-5|TRBV11-2|-
CASSHTRRSEETQYF
TGTGCCAGCAGCCATACTCGGAGGTCCGAAGAGACCCAGTACTTC
>-|TRBJ2-5|TRBV29-1|-
CSVSGPLGGETQYF
TGCAGCGTTAGCGGGCCCCTTGGAGGTGAGACCCAGTACTTC
>-|TRBJ2-1|TRBV5-1|-
CASSLPQGNEQFF
TGCGCCAGCAGCTTGCCACAGGGTAATGAGCAGTTCTTC
>-|TRBJ2-5|TRBV6-5|-
CASSWSAQETQYF
TGTGCCAGCAGTTGGTCTGCACAAGAGACCCAGTACTTC
>TRBD1|TRBJ1-1|TRBV2|few
CASRTDRGNTEAFF
TGTGCCAGCAGGACGGACAGGGGGAACACTGAAGCTTTCTTT
>-|TRBJ1-4|TRBV10-3|few
CAISELGFQEKLFF
TGTGCCATCAGTGAGTTGGGGTTTCAGGAAAAACTGTTTTTT
>-|TRBJ1-1|TRBV18|-
CASSPYRDTEAFF
TGTGCCAGCTCACCCTACAGGGACACTGAAGCTTTCTTT
>-|TRBJ2-7|TRBV6-5|-
CASTIGAEYEQYF
TGTGCCAGCACCATAGGGGCAGAGTACGAGCAGTACTTC
>-|TRBJ1-3|TRBV5-6|-
CASSLGSSSGNTIYF
TGTGCCAGCAGCTTAGGAAGCAGCTCTGGAAACACCATATATTTT
>TRBD1|TRBJ2-7|TRBV7-9|few
CASSPSGTGVYEQYF
TGTGCCAGCAGCCCTTCCGGGACAGGGGTATACGAGCAGTACTTC
>-|TRBJ1-1|TRBV21-1|-
CASSAGHPNTEAFF
TGTGCCAGCAGCGCGGGACACCCGAACACTGAAGCTTTCTTT
>TRBD1|TRBJ2-7|TRBV27|-
CASSWGTAYEQYF
TGTGCCAGCAGTTGGGGGACAGCTTACGAGCAGTACTTC
>TRBD2|TRBJ2-2|TRBV29-1|-
CSASRGEAGELFF
TGCAGCGCCTCCCGGGGGGAGGCCGGGGAGCTGTTTTTT
>-|TRBJ2-1|TRBV4-2|-
CASSQSGGGKNEQFF
TGTGCCAGCAGCCAAAGTGGAGGGGGAAAAAATGAGCAGTTCTTC
>-|TRBJ1-5|TRBV29-1|-
CSVEGQGDQPQHF
TGCAGCGTTGAAGGCCAGGGCGATCAGCCCCAGCATTTT
>TRBD2|TRBJ2-4|TRBV9|-
CASSVDLAGGKNIQYF
TGTGCCAGCAGCGTAGATTTAGCGGGGGGTAAAAACATTCAGTACTTC
>-|TRBJ1-1|TRBV28|once
CASSPSKGMNTEAFF
TGTGCCAGCAGTCCCTCGAAGGGCATGAACACTGAAGCTTTCTTT
>TRBD2|TRBJ2-3|TRBV30|-
CASALLARRDTQYF
TGTGCCTCAGCCTTACTAGCGAGGAGAGATACGCAGTATTTT
>-|TRBJ2-5|TRBV5-6|few
CASSLPEGGPQYF
TGTGCCAGCAGCTTACCCGAGGGGGGGCCCCAGTACTTC
>-|TRBJ1-1|TRBV6-5|-
CASSLQGSGTEAFF
TGTGCCAGCAGTCTACAGGGATCGGGCACTGAAGCTTTCTTT
>-|TRBJ1-2|TRBV5-1|-
CASSIGTVLGYGYTF
TGCGCCAGCAGCATAGGGACGGTCCTAGGGTATGGCTACACCTTC
>TRBD1|TRBJ2-1|TRBV11-2|once
CASSSLDRGDEQFF
TGTGCCAGCAGCTCGTTGGACAGGGGTGATGAGCAGTTCTTC
>TRBD1|TRBJ1-6|TRBV6-5|medium-sized
CASSSGQHNSPLHF
TGTGCCAGCAGTTCGGGACAGCACAATTCACCCCTCCACTTT